These 17 T cell receptor beta chains originate from one sample sequenced in a study of blood T cell repertoires in COVID-19. TCRdb's table, derived via immunoSEQ multiplex PCR, lists solely in-frame clones and lacks some. The repertoire holds 250,000 to 350,000 clones, with roughly 90% as singletons. The sample was peripheral blood. The receptor set was obtained from a woman in her forties or fifties with active or convalescent COVID-19.

The V and J genes are TRBV2 and TRBJ2-1; 10 nucleotides line up with TRBD1. Germline loops: CDR1 SNHLY, CDR2 FYNNEI. This CDR3 region has 13 residues. V dropped 5 bases and J dropped 9; count of bases not matched to a gene: 4. The CDR3 is CASSRGQGLEQFF. The CDR3 nucleotides read TGTGCCAGCAGTAGGGGACAGGGGCTTGAGCAGTTCTTC. Together with reference TRBV2 and TRBJ2-1, the CDR3 gives the full variable domain: EPEVTQTPSHQVTQMGQEVILRCVPISNHLYFYWYRQILGQKVEFLVSFYNNEISEKSEIFDDQFSVERPDGSNFTLKIRSTKLEDSAMYFCASSRGQGLEQFFGPGTRLTVL.

The V and J genes are TRBV7-9 and TRBJ2-7, with 10 bases that match TRBD1. Germline CDR1 and CDR2: SEHNR and FQNEAQ (reference sequence). Losses at the gene ends were 1 base for V and 5 bases for J; bases not matched to a gene: 8. CDR3 length equals 16 residues. CDR3 coding DNA: TGTGCCAGCAGCTTAGTGTCTGGGACAGGGGCCCACGAGCAGTACTTC. It encodes CASSLVSGTGAHEQYF.

V is TRBV10-3 and J is TRBJ1-2; D unresolved. The CDR3 runs 16 residues. Trimming removed 0 bases from V and 0 bases from J, with 11 bases in between. Germline V gene lookup returns CDR1 ENHRY and CDR2 SYGVKD. CDR3 nucleotide sequence: TGTGCCATCAGTGAGTCGAGCGGGAGTCCTAACTATGGCTACACCTTC. Protein sequence: CAISESSGSPNYGYTF.

The V and J genes are TRBV27 and TRBJ1-5; TRBD1 matches at 12 bases. Trimming at V came to 6 bases and at J to 2 bases, leaving 8 bases not matched to a gene. Germline loops: CDR1 MNHEY, CDR2 SMNVEV (reference sequence). The CDR3 is made up of 17 amino acids. As DNA, the CDR3 is TGTGCCAGCAGCCGAACAGGGACAGGGGGCGGCAATCAGCCCCAGCATTTT. Translation gives CASSRTGTGGGNQPQHF.

The J gene is TRBJ2-1, the V gene TRBV6-2 or TRBV6-3; 9 nucleotides line up with TRBD1. The CDR3 is made up of 15 amino acids. Trimming took 6 bases from V and 7 from J; bases not matched to a gene: 10. From germline, CDR1 is MNHEY and CDR2 SVGEGT. The chain's CDR3 is CASSPGTGKGNEQFF. CDR3 DNA: TGTGCCAGCAGCCCCGGGACAGGGAAGGGGAATGAGCAGTTCTTC.

This clone was found once. The chain couples TRBV19 to TRBJ1-2; D is possibly TRBD1 (5 bases). The CDR3 length is 15 residues. Germline-derived CDR1 and CDR2 are LNHDA and SQIVND (reference sequence). The germline V and J ends were trimmed by 0 bases and 7 bases, with 15 bases remaining between them. The CDR3 region is CASSIDPLRGSGYTF. The CDR3 DNA sequence: TGTGCCAGTAGTATAGATCCGTTACGGGGGTCTGGCTACACCTTC. The complete variable domain, with remaining parts taken from reference TRBV19 and TRBJ1-2, reads DGGITQSPKYLFRKEGQNVTLSCEQNLNHDAMYWYRQDPGQGLRLIYYSQIVNDFQKGDIAEGYSVSREKKESFPLTVTSAQKNPTAFYLCASSIDPLRGSGYTFGSGTRLTVV.

The chain uses TRBV27 and TRBJ2-3; D gene uncertain. The CDR3 contains 13 residues. Looked up from germline, CDR1 is MNHEY and CDR2 is SMNVEV (reference sequence). The V and J ends lost 7 bases and 2 bases respectively, with 10 bases between them. CDR3 in amino acids: CASTREYTDTQYF. In DNA, the CDR3 is TGTGCCAGCACCCGAGAATACACAGATACGCAGTATTTT.

The V gene is TRBV18, the J gene TRBJ2-3; maybe TRBD2 (5 bases). This CDR3 is built from 14 residues. The V end was cut by 3 bases, the J end by 0 bases, with 7 bases between. Germline loops: CDR1 KGHSH, CDR2 LQKENI. The CDR3 loop reads CASSPQRSTDTQYF. The DNA of the CDR3 is TGTGCCAGCTCACCTCAGCGGAGCACAGATACGCAGTATTTT.

The chain carries TRBV2 and TRBJ2-1; TRBD2 matches 7 bases. J was trimmed by 0 bases and V by 2 bases; bases with no gene match: 13. Germline values: CDR1 SNHLY, CDR2 FYNNEI. The CDR3 is made up of 19 amino acids. This CDR3 is CASSERGLESGISYNEQFF. The CDR3 DNA reads TGTGCCAGCAGTGAACGGGGCCTAGAAAGCGGGATCTCCTACAATGAGCAGTTCTTC.

The rearrangement joins TRBV2 to TRBJ1-6; D is ambiguous. Germline V gene sequence: CDR1 SNHLY, CDR2 FYNNEI. The CDR3 contains 14 residues. V was shortened by 3 bases and J by 5 bases, with 8 bases between the two germline ends. CDR3 bases: TGTGCCAGCAGTGATACGGGTGATAATTCACCCCTCCACTTT. It encodes CASSDTGDNSPLHF.

This clone has a single count. The J gene is TRBJ2-7, the V gene TRBV27; 10 nucleotides align to TRBD2. Trimming removed 5 bases from V and 8 bases from J; junction bases left unmatched: 15. CDR3 size: 16 residues. CDR1 MNHEY and CDR2 SMNVEV come from the germline V gene (reference sequence). CDR3 DNA sequence: TGTGCCAGCAGTCCCCCCGAGCCTAGCGGGAGAGTGAAGCAGTACTTC. This translates into CASSPPEPSGRVKQYF.

This clone was seen only once. The chain has TRBV7-2 and TRBJ2-2; unclear D gene. The CDR3 spans 15 residues. The V end was cut by 5 bases, the J end by 7 bases, with 17 bases between. The V gene's germline CDR1 is SGHTA and CDR2 FQGNSA. In DNA, the CDR3 is TGTGCCAGCAGCCTGAGCTTCGTCCCGATCGGGGAGCTGTTTTTT. This codes for CASSLSFVPIGELFF.

V is TRBV6-5 and J is TRBJ1-1, with TRBD1 identical over 11 bases. Germline V gene sequence: CDR1 MNHEY, CDR2 SVGAGI. V shed 0 bases and J 7 bases; nucleotides not matched to a gene: 4. This CDR3 is 15 amino acids long. As DNA, the CDR3 is TGTGCCAGCAGTTACTCGCCAGGGACAGGGGGTGAAGCTTTCTTT. Protein: CASSYSPGTGGEAFF.

The rearrangement joins TRBV10-1 to TRBJ1-2; D may be TRBD1 (5 bases). This CDR3 has 13 residues. With 3 bases removed from V and 8 bases from J, the gap between germline ends came to 13 bases. Germline V gene sequence: CDR1 WNHNN, CDR2 SYGVQD (reference sequence). The CDR3: CASSESGAGGYTF. CDR3 DNA sequence: TGCGCCAGCAGTGAAAGCGGGGCGGGAGGCTACACCTTC.

This sequence joins TRBV9 and TRBJ1-1; D is possibly TRBD1 (6 bases). The CDR3 extends over 14 amino acids. Germline CDR1 reads SGDLS; CDR2 reads YYNGEE. V lost 4 bases and J 2 bases, leaving 12 bases between the germline ends. The CDR3 DNA reads as TGTGCCAGCAGCCCAGGGACACTTAACACTGAAGCTTTCTTT. Translation gives CASSPGTLNTEAFF.

In its sample, this clone was seen once. The V and J genes are TRBV25-1 and TRBJ1-3; D not resolved. V was shortened by 1 base and J by 4 bases, with 2 bases between the two germline ends. The CDR3 consists of 12 residues. Looked up from germline, CDR1 is MGHDK and CDR2 is SYGVNS. The CDR3 sequence: CASSESGNTIYF. CDR3 nucleotides: TGTGCCAGCAGTGAATCAGGAAACACCATATATTTT. Full variable domain (outside the CDR3, taken from reference TRBV25-1 and TRBJ1-3): EADIYQTPRYLVIGTGKKITLECSQTMGHDKMYWYQQDPGMELHLIHYSYGVNSTEKGDLSSESTVSRIRTEHFPLTLESARPSHTSQYLCASSESGNTIYFGEGSWLTVV.

This chain connects TRBV5-6 to TRBJ1-1, with TRBD1 matching 7 bases. V was clipped by 6 bases and J by 3 bases; unmatched bases: 8. Germline V lookup: CDR1 SGHDT, CDR2 YYEEEE. This CDR3 region has 14 residues. CDR3 protein: CASIPSDRDTEAFF. The CDR3 region has the DNA TGTGCCAGCATCCCATCCGACAGGGACACTGAAGCTTTCTTT.